The entry that follows covers one T cell receptor (beta chain) sequence. This sample was included in a study of blood T cell repertoires in COVID-19. Overall study: From the United States, Italy and Spain came samples of acute and convalescent COVID-19. The analysed material was cDNA or gDNA that came from T cells, B-cell-depleted T cells, or PBMCs.

In the original processing: Amplification of reference gene primers provided the estimated nucleated cell counts. Sequenced by immunoSEQ multiplex PCR; TCRdb stores in-frame clones only, minus some. The DNA gave D and trimming, while V, J and clone size come from that table. The sample contains fewer than 250,000 clones, less than 85% of which appear only once. The sequence was obtained from a woman in her 70s with active or convalescent COVID-19. The sequencing sample was made of peripheral blood.

The CDR3 spells CASSRGGMDGYTF. CDR3 bases: TGTGCCAGCAGTCGGGGGGGTATGGATGGCTACACCTTC. The chain recombines TRBV28 with TRBJ1-2; tentative D call: TRBD1 (5 bases). V dropped 5 bases and J dropped 6 bases, with 13 bases sitting between them. This CDR3 region has 13 residues. The germline CDR1 and CDR2 sequences are MDHEN and SYDVKM.